The 14 T cell receptor beta chains given below trace back to one sample, sequenced in a study of shared clonotypes between healthy human individuals (dated by TCRdb to 2019 to 2021). To prepare the library, the immunoSEQ multiplex PCR assay was applied. Entries here come from immuneACCESS through TCRdb and include only in-frame sequences with V and J called. Some clones fail to appear in such tables; in the studies checked, an unresolved V gene covers under half of the shortfall, and the cause of the remainder is unknown. A total of over a million clones appear in this sample, around 75% of them only once. The ten largest clones take up over 1.3% of the sample. Specimen: memory CD4+ T cells sorted from blood. The cell subset or site label of this sample denotes: CD45RA-negative fraction. The receptors here all came from a young man in good health.

This clone was detected only a few times. At one of its ends the junction is not consistent with the germline gene, which may arise from a read error. The chain joins TRBV7-2 to TRBJ2-3; D gene uncertain. From germline, CDR1 is SGHTA and CDR2 FQGNSA. The CDR3 length is 11 residues. CDR3 sequence reads: CASSRTYTQYF. DNA for the CDR3: TGTGCCAGCAGCCGCACATATACGCAGTATTTT.

V and J are TRBV6-6 and TRBJ1-4; possibly TRBD1 for D (6 bases). Germline CDR1 is MNHNY and CDR2 is SVGAGI (reference sequence). Trimming took 5 bases from V and 4 from J, leaving 11 bases between them. The CDR3 is 14 amino acids. This CDR3 reads CASSRTAYNEKLFF. In DNA form, the CDR3 reads TGTGCCAGCAGTCGGACAGCCTATAATGAAAAACTGTTTTTT.

This clone has only a few counts. This rearrangement joins TRBV11-2 to TRBJ2-5; D not resolved. Germline V CDR1 and CDR2: SGHAT, FQNNGV. Trimming removed 2 bases at V and 5 bases at J, with 3 bases between. The CDR3 length is 11 residues. The CDR3 region is CASSLTETQYF. CDR3 coding DNA: TGTGCCAGCAGCTTAACGGAGACCCAGTACTTC.

The V and J genes are TRBV7-3 and TRBJ2-2; TRBD1 agrees at 7 bases. From germline, CDR1 is SGHTA and CDR2 FQGTGA. The CDR3 contains 14 residues. After removal of 6 bases from V and 4 bases from J, the junction contained 5 bases not matched to a gene. CDR3 amino acids: CASRGGRGTGELFF. CDR3 sequence (DNA): TGTGCCAGCAGAGGGGGCCGGGGCACCGGGGAGCTGTTTTTT.

This clone was recorded at least ten times. The chain employs TRBV10-3 and TRBJ2-1; 8 bases fit TRBD2. This CDR3 is 14 amino acids long. The junction had 6 bases not matched to a gene; V was cut back by 3 bases and J by 8 bases. Germline CDR1 reads ENHRY; CDR2 reads SYGVKD. CDR3 residues: CAISEIAGSHEQFF. CDR3 nucleotide sequence: TGTGCCATCAGTGAAATAGCGGGATCCCATGAGCAGTTCTTC.

The chain carries TRBV10-3 and TRBJ1-2; 7 nucleotides align to TRBD1. Looked up from germline, CDR1 is ENHRY and CDR2 is SYGVKD. This CDR3 spans 13 amino acids. Trimming removed 7 bases from V and 10 bases from J; junction bases left unmatched: 12. CDR3 sequence (DNA): TGTGCCATCAACGACAGGGAGGGTTCTCACTACACCTTC. This encodes CAINDREGSHYTF.

The chain is built from TRBV2 and TRBJ2-1, with D tentatively TRBD1 (6 bases). Deletions cut 1 base from V and 6 bases from J, with 16 bases between. The CDR3 covers 16 residues. CDR1 SNHLY and CDR2 FYNNEI come from the germline V gene. The chain's CDR3 is CASSEVTGIHSNEQFF. Here the CDR3 DNA reads TGTGCCAGCAGTGAAGTGACAGGTATTCACTCCAATGAGCAGTTCTTC.

This chain links TRBV4-1 with TRBJ2-7; D perhaps matches TRBD1 (5 bases). Germline V gene data show CDR1 as MGHRA and CDR2 as YSYEKL. There are 15 residues in the CDR3. The germline V and J ends were trimmed by 1 base and 0 bases, with 10 bases remaining between them. The CDR3: CASSQAGQGSYEQYF. The CDR3 DNA reads TGCGCCAGCAGCCAAGCAGGCCAGGGCTCCTACGAGCAGTACTTC.

Concerning this clone itself: The same CDR3 is also encoded by other DNA sequences in this sample. The chain uses TRBV9 and TRBJ1-2, with D uncertain. The CDR3 length is 16 residues. CDR1 is SGDLS and CDR2 is YYNGEE in the germline V gene. V was cut by 0 bases and J by 3 bases, with 15 bases left in between. CDR3 bases: TGTGCCAGCAGCGTAGGTTCAAGGAGTTCGGACTATGGCTACACCTTC. The encoded protein is CASSVGSRSSDYGYTF.

The V call is TRBV29-1, the J call TRBJ2-7, with D unclear. The V end was cut by 0 bases, the J end by 2 bases, with 5 bases between. CDR1 SQVTM and CDR2 ANQGSEA come from the germline V gene. This CDR3 is 12 amino acids long. CDR3 bases: TGCAGCGTTGAAGACCTAACCTACGAGCAGTACTTC. Encoded protein: CSVEDLTYEQYF.

This clone has a count of ten or more. The chain joins TRBV29-1 to TRBJ1-2; D unclear. Trimming cost V 2 bases and J 1 base, with 5 bases left between them. The germline V gene has CDR1 SQVTM and CDR2 ANQGSEA. This CDR3 is built from 12 residues. The CDR3 here is CSVEKGNYGYTF. In DNA, the CDR3 is TGCAGCGTTGAAAAGGGTAACTATGGCTACACCTTC.

The CDR3 here is CARQSSGLSYEQYF. The CDR3, as DNA: TGTGCCAGACAATCTAGCGGCCTATCCTACGAGCAGTACTTC. This chain connects TRBV6-4 to TRBJ2-7, with 7 bases matching TRBD2. CDR1 and CDR2 (germline): MRHNA, SNTAGT. J lost 1 base, V lost 9 bases, and 9 bases had no gene match. CDR3 length: 14 residues.

This clone appeared a few times. The J gene is TRBJ1-5, the V gene TRBV30; D unclear. Germline CDR1 reads GTSNPN; CDR2 reads SVGIG (reference sequence). V lost 2 bases, J lost 5 bases, and 10 bases lay in between. The CDR3 totals 13 residues. The CDR3 coding sequence is TGTGCCTGGAGTCGCTTTGAGGATCAGCCCCAGCATTTT. Protein sequence: CAWSRFEDQPQHF.

The chain combines TRBV7-6 with TRBJ2-1; 11 nucleotides match TRBD1. The germline CDR1 and CDR2 sequences are SGHVS and FNYEAQ. The CDR3 contains 17 residues. V shed 3 bases, J shed 7 bases, and the junction held 11 bases outside the gene matches. CDR3 protein: CASSLGFGTGGSNEQFF. The DNA for the CDR3 is TGTGCCAGCAGCTTGGGATTTGGGACAGGGGGTTCTAATGAGCAGTTCTTC. Full variable domain (rest looked up from reference TRBV7-6 and TRBJ2-1): GAGVSQSPRYKVTKRGQDVALRCDPISGHVSLYWYRQALGQGPEFLTYFNYEAQQDKSGLPNDRFSAERPEGSISTLTIQRTEQRDSAMYRCASSLGFGTGGSNEQFFGPGTRLTVL.